Listed below are T cell receptor beta chains from one sample, sequenced in a study of T-cell memory formation after mild COVID-19. TCRdb re-derived calls from the 5' RACE reads in MiXCR, one entry per CDR3 protein. The repertoire holds over 70,000 distinct CDR3 sequences, with 10% to 15% as singletons. Material: PBMCs or a T cell subset sorted from them (not recorded which). These receptors were collected from an adult woman who had mild COVID-19 (a few samples of this study predate the infection). Cell type and time point are not known. Each CDR3 is given without its conserved first and last residue. Each record gives: J gene, V gene, CDR3 protein.

>TRBJ2-7|TRBV10-2
ASSESYLDEQY
>TRBJ1-2|TRBV24-1
ATSEYGINYGYT
>TRBJ2-1|TRBV7-8
ASSLAPTYNEQF
>TRBJ2-1|TRBV4-1
ASRSHGVPNEQF
>TRBJ1-5|TRBV27
ASSLDRGGNQPQH
>TRBJ2-1|TRBV24-1
ATSDPGGYYNEQF
>TRBJ2-1|TRBV12-3/TRBV12-4
ASSSAGGPYNEQF
>TRBJ2-3|TRBV7-9
ACKAGDTDTQY
>TRBJ1-6|TRBV10-3
AISAFTGGRDNSPLH
>TRBJ2-1|TRBV11-2
ASSFHSGLAVSSYNEQF
>TRBJ2-7|TRBV15
ATSRATVSYEQY
>TRBJ1-2|TRBV29-1
SVEGQVHRDYGYT
>TRBJ2-7|TRBV7-2
ASSFGLAGEGSVEQY
>TRBJ1-1|TRBV6-5
ASSDGGATEAF
>TRBJ2-1|TRBV7-2
ASSPPEGAPYNEQF
>TRBJ1-1|TRBV7-9
ASSLDRGSTEAF
>TRBJ1-1|TRBV6-5
ASSYSGTGGPEAF
>TRBJ2-7|TRBV29-1
SVEQGSSSYEQY
>TRBJ2-5|TRBV24-1
ATSAVLGNQETQY
>TRBJ1-2|TRBV11-1
ASSLGTRNYGYT
>TRBJ2-3|TRBV2
ASSEYYTDTQY
>TRBJ2-7|TRBV2
ASSPWDRPYEQY
>TRBJ1-2|TRBV19
ASSDSPSYGYT
>TRBJ2-1|TRBV12-3/TRBV12-4
ASSLGPPGWNEQF
>TRBJ1-1|TRBV24-1
ATRTANTEAF
>TRBJ2-3|TRBV2
ASSKTGFPTDTQY
>TRBJ2-7|TRBV7-2
ASSLALGSGRDEQY
>TRBJ2-7|TRBV2
ASSDSIWYEQY
>TRBJ2-7|TRBV12-3/TRBV12-4
ASRGDRDEQY
>TRBJ2-1|TRBV12-3/TRBV12-4
ASSSLGQSAYNEQF
>TRBJ1-2|TRBV7-6
ASSAERSGGGYT
>TRBJ1-1|TRBV6-5
AITGGTEAF
>TRBJ2-7|TRBV2
ASSGSPSASGDYEQY
>TRBJ1-2|TRBV29-1
SVENNGYGYT
>TRBJ2-1|TRBV7-9
ASSLNVGRGDEQF
>TRBJ1-4|TRBV12-3/TRBV12-4
ASSLGGPYNEKLF
>TRBJ1-1|TRBV29-1
SVVRGNTEAF
>TRBJ2-5|TRBV12-3/TRBV12-4
ASKADGWETQY
>TRBJ1-6|TRBV7-9
ASSLGGSRNSPLH
>TRBJ2-7|TRBV7-9
ASSLSQRHGPYEQY
>TRBJ2-1|TRBV24-1
ATSDPKDRNNEQF
>TRBJ2-3|TRBV12-3/TRBV12-4
ASGRGGSVVDTQY
>TRBJ1-2|TRBV30
AWTDGYT
>TRBJ2-4|TRBV7-8
ASSLSVAKNIQY
>TRBJ1-5|TRBV9
ASSVPGGEWHQPQH
>TRBJ2-1|TRBV19
ASSMHRGLRDEQF
>TRBJ2-1|TRBV5-6
ATERGSSYNEQF
>TRBJ1-1|TRBV19
ATTDSGDLMNTEAF
>TRBJ1-1|TRBV12-3/TRBV12-4
ASSFRPGQAEAF
>TRBJ1-1|TRBV2
ASSGGTEAF
>TRBJ2-5|TRBV4-1
ASSQGGNQETQY
>TRBJ1-2|TRBV20-1
SATPGLFYGYT
>TRBJ2-3|TRBV24-1
ATSWDTDTQY
>TRBJ2-1|TRBV7-6
ASSLASLASEQF
>TRBJ2-7|TRBV27
ASSLSHRRYEQY
>TRBJ2-1|TRBV7-8
ASSLVRGGGSYNEQF
>TRBJ2-5|TRBV6-5
ASSYGRGETQY